This TCR beta chain originates from a study of blood T cell repertoires in COVID-19. Study context: Donors in the United States, Italy and Spain gave samples during acute or convalescent COVID-19.

Sequencing was performed with immunoSEQ multiplex PCR; in TCRdb, only in-frame clones are kept and a portion is missing. The sample has about 160,000 clones; 90% to 95% are singletons. In Seattle, patients joined the study during active infection and were tracked longitudinally. V was pared by 1 base and J by 0 bases, with 14 bases between. Per germline, CDR1 SGHDT and CDR2 YYEEEE. The CDR3 covers 17 residues. The V call is TRBV5-6, the J call TRBJ2-1, with D hard to call. Sequencing was done on a sample of peripheral blood. This sequence originates from a woman aged 60-75 years with COVID-19, enrolled during active disease. The CDR3 loop reads CASSLTTATISYNEQFF. CDR3 bases: TGTGCCAGCAGCTTGACCACAGCTACGATCTCCTACAATGAGCAGTTCTTC.